This T cell receptor (beta chain) comes out of a study of T cells expressing NK-cell markers. On the study more broadly: Sequencing of TCR beta repertoires drew on sorted CD3+CD56+NKG2C+, CD3+CD56+NKG2C- and CD3+CD56-NKG2C+ T cells.

The CDR3 is 19 amino acids. The V gene's germline CDR1 is SGHDT and CDR2 YYEEEE. 5'RACE template switching built TCR beta cDNA with unique molecular identifiers. Using the 5' RACE reads, TCRdb records one entry per CDR3 protein without DNA. This table lists roughly 300,000 distinct CDR3 sequences. Regarding this clonotype: The antigen remains unidentified.

Study-level results: HCMV specificity of the expanded NKG2C+ T cell clones stayed unclear. NKG2C+ dominant clonotypes from 6 or 7 donors made up about 1.0-7.5% of CD8+ T cells.

The sequenced material came from blood T cells: a sorted CD56 or NKG2C T cell subset, CD4+ or CD8+ T cells, or bulk PBMC T cells (not recorded which). The TCR was taken from a woman between 18 and 70 years old in good health. The chain is built from TRBV5-6 and TRBJ2-1; the D call from TCRdb, TRBD2, cannot be confirmed without DNA. The CDR3: CASSLYVAGGPGSYNEQFF.